The T cell receptor beta chain described here comes from a study of blood T cell repertoires in COVID-19. In the original processing: Reference gene primer amplification gave nucleated cell count estimates. Clones were sequenced by immunoSEQ multiplex PCR, and TCRdb holds only the in-frame ones, with some missing. Clone size and V and J calls were adopted from that table, with D and trimming inferred from the DNA. The sample has 180,000 or so clones, about 80% seen once. Germline-derived CDR1 and CDR2 are SGHTA and FQGNSA. Germline trimming cut 0 bases from V and 7 bases from J; bases unmatched to any gene: 1. CDR3 length equals 14 residues.

The rearrangement uses TRBV7-2 and TRBJ1-4; the match to TRBD1 covers 8 bases. The sample was peripheral blood. This receptor was taken from a woman aged 65 to 85 with acute or convalescent COVID-19. CDR3 sequence reads: CASSLADRAEKLFF. CDR3 sequence (DNA): TGTGCCAGCAGCTTAGCGGACAGGGCTGAAAAACTGTTTTTT.